The 14 T cell receptor beta chains below come from one sample, sequenced in a study of blood T cell repertoires in COVID-19. The assay was immunoSEQ multiplex PCR, and TCRdb's table has in-frame clones only and misses some. The data hold about 120,000 clones, with roughly 80% observed a single time. Sequenced material: peripheral blood. All receptors derive from a human donor in a cohort sampled during active COVID-19.

This chain links TRBV6-5 with TRBJ1-1; perhaps TRBD1 as D (5 bases). V was cut by 2 bases and J by 2 bases, with 12 bases left in between. The length of the CDR3 is 15 residues. The germline V gene has CDR1 MNHEY and CDR2 SVGAGI. CDR3: CASSYGARINTEAFF. In nucleotides, the CDR3 is TGTGCCAGCAGTTACGGGGCCAGGATAAACACTGAAGCTTTCTTT.

V usage is TRBV28 and J usage is TRBJ2-7; perhaps TRBD1 as D (5 bases). Trimming took 6 bases from V and 9 from J, leaving 18 bases between them. The CDR3 is 13 residues long. Germline CDR1 MDHEN, CDR2 SYDVKM. CDR3 residues: CASSRDFLLGQYF. The CDR3 DNA reads as TGTGCCAGCAGCAGGGATTTCCTGTTGGGGCAGTACTTC.

This clone was found a few times. The chain has TRBV25-1 and TRBJ1-2, with D unresolved. V lost 4 bases and J 8 bases, leaving 14 bases between the germline ends. CDR1 and CDR2 from the germline V gene are MGHDK and SYGVNS. CDR3 size: 13 residues. CDR3 DNA sequence: TGTGCCAGCAGTGGGAGAGGCTTCGGCGGCTACACCTTC. It codes for CASSGRGFGGYTF.

This clone was found once. The chain links TRBV4-1 to TRBJ1-5; no reliable D call. CDR3 length equals 15 residues. Germline V gene sequence: CDR1 MGHRA, CDR2 YSYEKL. V dropped 1 base and J dropped 7 bases, with 14 bases sitting between them. In DNA, the CDR3 is TGCGCCAGCAGCCAAGGGGTGATGCCGGGGCAGCCCCAGCATTTT. Its translation is CASSQGVMPGQPQHF.

The J gene is TRBJ2-7, the V gene TRBV19; TRBD2 matches 7 bases. The germline V gene encodes CDR1 LNHDA and CDR2 SQIVND (reference sequence). J gave up 4 bases and V 4 bases, and 4 bases lay outside the gene matches. The CDR3 loop spans 13 amino acids. CDR3 coding DNA: TGTGCCAGTAGTAGCGGGAGCAGGTACGAGCAGTACTTC. Translation: CASSSGSRYEQYF.

The chain couples TRBV28 to TRBJ2-2; 13 bases are a match to TRBD2. The germline CDR1 and CDR2 sequences are MDHEN and SYDVKM. The V segment lost 5 bases and the J segment 0 bases; nucleotides outside the gene matches: 9. The CDR3 spans 19 residues. CDR3 bases: TGTGCCAGCAGTCCCCTTAGACTAGCGGGAGGTACGAACACCGGGGAGCTGTTTTTT. It yields the protein CASSPLRLAGGTNTGELFF.

This clone was found a few times. The V call is TRBV5-1, the J call TRBJ1-4, with a possible D match to TRBD1 (6 bases). The CDR3 is 12 residues long. Germline CDR1 SGHRS, CDR2 YFSETQ. V was pared by 5 bases and J by 5 bases, with 7 bases between. Written as DNA, the CDR3 is TGCGCCAGCAGTACAGGGAATGAAAAACTGTTTTTT. The encoded protein is CASSTGNEKLFF.

V and J are TRBV3-1 (or the pseudogene TRBV3-2) and TRBJ1-4; TRBD1 matches 7 bases. Germline loops: CDR1 LGHDT, CDR2 YNNKEL (reference sequence). The CDR3 has 17 amino acids. J was trimmed by 2 bases and V by 2 bases; bases with no gene match: 8. CDR3 protein: CASSQSLSQGTNEKLFF. The DNA for the CDR3 is TGTGCCAGCAGCCAAAGTTTGTCACAGGGGACTAATGAAAAACTGTTTTTT.

This clone has only one observation. The gene calls are TRBV5-1 and TRBJ1-5; D may be TRBD1 (6 bases). V shed 1 base and J shed 2 bases, with 10 bases lying between them. CDR1 is SGHRS and CDR2 is YFSETQ in the germline V gene. The CDR3 extends over 15 amino acids. CDR3 sequence: CASSLTGLRNQPQHF. In DNA, the CDR3 is TGCGCCAGCAGCTTGACAGGGTTACGCAATCAGCCCCAGCATTTT.

The V call is TRBV11-3, the J call TRBJ2-7, with a tentative D call TRBD2 (6 bases). This CDR3 comprises 13 residues. Trimming removed 8 bases at V and 2 bases at J, with 13 bases between. The V gene's germline CDR1 is SGHNT and CDR2 YENEEA. The CDR3 protein is CASREHLTYEQYF. Written as DNA, the CDR3 is TGTGCCAGCCGGGAGCACCTTACCTACGAGCAGTACTTC.

The chain has TRBV19 and TRBJ2-7, with TRBD2 matching over 11 bases. CDR1 is LNHDA, CDR2 SQIVND, per germline (reference sequence). The CDR3 totals 15 residues. Trimming removed 6 bases from V and 5 bases from J; junction bases left unmatched: 9. The CDR3 nucleotides read TGTGCCAGTAGCCGACTAGCGGGACCCGGCGACGAGCAGTACTTC. Translated: CASSRLAGPGDEQYF.

This chain connects TRBV5-1 to TRBJ1-6; a possible D gene is TRBD1 (6 bases). The CDR3 is made up of 16 amino acids. V was shortened by 0 bases and J by 7 bases, with 14 bases between the two germline ends. From germline, CDR1 is SGHRS and CDR2 YFSETQ. The CDR3 bases are TGCGCCAGCAGCTTGGTACAGGGCGAGATAAATTCACCCCTCCACTTT. Its protein is CASSLVQGEINSPLHF.

This chain connects TRBV4-1 to TRBJ1-4; D is possibly TRBD1 (5 bases). CDR1 and CDR2 (germline): MGHRA, YSYEKL. The CDR3 covers 14 residues. The V gene lost 1 base and the J gene lost 4 bases, with 7 bases spanning the gap. This CDR3 is CASSQGQFNEKLFF. CDR3 sequence (DNA): TGCGCCAGCAGCCAAGGACAGTTTAATGAAAAACTGTTTTTT.

The chain uses TRBV10-1 and TRBJ2-7; D is ambiguous. Germline values: CDR1 WNHNN, CDR2 SYGVQD (reference sequence). V lost 3 bases to trimming and J lost 5 bases, with 14 bases between them. CDR3 length: 14 residues. CDR3 nucleotide sequence: TGCGCCAGCAGTGACCCGGCGGTCCGGGACGAGCAGTACTTC. Protein product: CASSDPAVRDEQYF.